The T cell receptor (beta chain) described here comes from a study of T cells after yellow fever vaccination. TCRdb reprocessed the 5' RACE reads with MiXCR, giving one entry per CDR3 protein. The profile shows about 220,000 distinct CDR3 sequences, more than 6.5% of them singletons. CDR3 size: 15 residues. The ends lost 2 bases at V and 7 bases at J; junction bases unmatched: 7. Germline CDR1 reads SGHRS; CDR2 reads YFSETQ. The sequence was obtained from a man aged 25 to 45 who received the YFV17D yellow fever vaccine. The starting material was CD4+ T cells sorted from PBMCs, obtained on the day of the yellow fever booster vaccination. This chain joins TRBV5-1 and TRBJ2-1; 9 bases are shared with TRBD2. DNA of the CDR3: TGCGCCAGCAGCTTCGGCGGGAGGGGGACGAATGAGCAGTTCTTC. Translation gives CASSFGGRGTNEQFF.